This T cell receptor beta chain was found in a study of OX40 agonist ivuxolimab in advanced cancers. Study-level background: The drug used for patients, ivuxolimab, was an agonistic anti-OX40 (CD134) antibody. Study-wide points: Relatively little clonal expansion, among the lowest observed, appeared in partial responders at 0.1-3.0 mg/kg. At doses 0.1 to 3.0 mg/kg, CD4+ and CD8+ clones expanded.

Sequencing used immunoSEQ multiplex PCR; TCRdb keeps in-frame clones, though not all of them. Here the sample spans roughly 61,000 clones, just under 90% being singletons. Turning to this clone: The antigen is not known.

V was clipped by 8 bases and J by 7 bases, with 18 bases between them. This CDR3 region has 14 residues. Germline assignment: CDR1 LNHDA and CDR2 SQIVND (reference sequence). Autoimmune disease history or systemic immunosuppression meant exclusion. The source was CD4+ or CD8+ T cells sorted from blood, collected in a trial of the OX40 agonist ivuxolimab. The TCR originated in an adult with an advanced solid tumor such as melanoma, head and neck, liver or kidney cancer. The V gene is TRBV19, the J gene TRBJ1-5; D perhaps matches TRBD1 (5 bases). This chain's CDR3 is CASAKGQGGQPQHF. CDR3 DNA sequence: TGTGCCAGTGCCAAGGGGCAGGGAGGACAGCCCCAGCATTTT.